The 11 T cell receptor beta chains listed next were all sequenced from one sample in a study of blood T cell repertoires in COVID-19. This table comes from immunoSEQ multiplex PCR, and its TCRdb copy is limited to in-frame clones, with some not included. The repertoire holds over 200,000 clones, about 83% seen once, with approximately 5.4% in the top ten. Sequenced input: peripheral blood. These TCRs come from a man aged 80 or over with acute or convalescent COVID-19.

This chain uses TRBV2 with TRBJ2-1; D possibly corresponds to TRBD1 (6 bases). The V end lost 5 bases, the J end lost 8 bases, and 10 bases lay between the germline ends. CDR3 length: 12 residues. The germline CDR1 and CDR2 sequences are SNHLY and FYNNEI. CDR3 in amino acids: CASSYRVYEQFF. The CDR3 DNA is TGTGCCAGCAGTTACAGGGTTTATGAGCAGTTCTTC.

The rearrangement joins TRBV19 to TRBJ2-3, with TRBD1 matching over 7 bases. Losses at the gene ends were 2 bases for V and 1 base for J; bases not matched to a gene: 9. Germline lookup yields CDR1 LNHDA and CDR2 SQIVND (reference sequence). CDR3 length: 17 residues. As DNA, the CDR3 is TGTGCCAGTAGTATAAATACAGGGGCCTTGGGCACAGATACGCAGTATTTT. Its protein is CASSINTGALGTDTQYF. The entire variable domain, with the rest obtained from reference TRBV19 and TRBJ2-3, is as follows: DGGITQSPKYLFRKEGQNVTLSCEQNLNHDAMYWYRQDPGQGLRLIYYSQIVNDFQKGDIAEGYSVSREKKESFPLTVTSAQKNPTAFYLCASSINTGALGTDTQYFGPGTRLTVL.

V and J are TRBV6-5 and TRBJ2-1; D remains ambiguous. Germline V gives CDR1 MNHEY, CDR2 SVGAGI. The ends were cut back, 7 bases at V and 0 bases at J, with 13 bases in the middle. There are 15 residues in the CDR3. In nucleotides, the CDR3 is TGTGCCAGCACCAGCAGGCCCGTCTCCTACAATGAGCAGTTCTTC. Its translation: CASTSRPVSYNEQFF.

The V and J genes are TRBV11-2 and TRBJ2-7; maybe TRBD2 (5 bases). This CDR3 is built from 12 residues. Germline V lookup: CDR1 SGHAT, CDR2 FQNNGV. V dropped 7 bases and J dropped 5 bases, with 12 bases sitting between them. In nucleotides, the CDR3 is TGTGCCAGCAACCGGGGTGTCCACGAGCAGTACTTC. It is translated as CASNRGVHEQYF.

The CDR3 region is CASSLKRGSDEKLFF. In DNA, the CDR3 is TGCGCCAGCAGTCTGAAGCGGGGGTCTGATGAAAAACTGTTTTTT. This chain uses TRBV23-1 with TRBJ1-4, with a weak D call TRBD1 (5 bases). TRBV23-1 qualifies as an ORF whose function is uncertain. The V and J ends lost 4 bases and 6 bases respectively, with 15 bases between them. The CDR3 is made up of 15 amino acids.

Here the CDR3 DNA reads TGTGCCAGCAGTCGTCGAGGACAGGGGTTCTCCTATAATTCACCCCTCCACTTT. Translating it yields CASSRRGQGFSYNSPLHF. The chain joins TRBV7-2 to TRBJ1-6, with 9 bases identical to TRBD1. The CDR3 sequence is 18 residues long. The junction had 9 bases not matched to a gene; V was cut back by 6 bases and J by 0 bases. CDR1 is SGHTA and CDR2 is FQGNSA in the germline V gene.

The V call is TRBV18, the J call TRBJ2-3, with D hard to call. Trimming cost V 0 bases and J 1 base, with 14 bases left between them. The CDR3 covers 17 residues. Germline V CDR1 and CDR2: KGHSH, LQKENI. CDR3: CASSPPGGSDRTDTQYF. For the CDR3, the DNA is TGTGCCAGCTCACCACCGGGTGGCAGCGACCGCACAGATACGCAGTATTTT. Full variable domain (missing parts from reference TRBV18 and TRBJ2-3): NAGVMQNPRHLVRRRGQEARLRCSPMKGHSHVYWYRQLPEEGLKFMVYLQKENIIDESGMPKERFSAEFPKEGPSILRIQQVVRGDSAAYFCASSPPGGSDRTDTQYFGPGTRLTVL.

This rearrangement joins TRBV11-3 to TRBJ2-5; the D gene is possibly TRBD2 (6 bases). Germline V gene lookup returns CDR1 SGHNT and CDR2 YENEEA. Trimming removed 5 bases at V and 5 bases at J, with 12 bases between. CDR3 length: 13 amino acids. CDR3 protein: CASSRRGGETQYF. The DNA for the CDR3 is TGTGCCAGCAGCCGCAGAGGAGGGGAGACCCAGTACTTC.

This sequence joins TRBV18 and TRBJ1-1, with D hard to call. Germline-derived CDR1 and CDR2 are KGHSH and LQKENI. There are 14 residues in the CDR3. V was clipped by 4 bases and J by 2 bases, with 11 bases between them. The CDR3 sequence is CASSRPGINTEAFF. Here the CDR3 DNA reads TGTGCCAGCTCACGACCCGGGATCAACACTGAAGCTTTCTTT.

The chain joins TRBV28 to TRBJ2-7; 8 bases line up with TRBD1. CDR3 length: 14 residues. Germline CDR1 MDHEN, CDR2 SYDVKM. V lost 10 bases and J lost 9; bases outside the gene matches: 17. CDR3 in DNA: TGTGCCATCTCAACACCGGGACAGGCTCCTGGGCAGTACTTC. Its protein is CAISTPGQAPGQYF.

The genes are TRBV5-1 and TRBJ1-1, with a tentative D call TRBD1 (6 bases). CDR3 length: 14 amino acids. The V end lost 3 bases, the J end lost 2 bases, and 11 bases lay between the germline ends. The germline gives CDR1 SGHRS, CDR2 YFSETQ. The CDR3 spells CASSSQGLNTEAFF. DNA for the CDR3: TGCGCCAGCAGCTCACAGGGCCTCAACACTGAAGCTTTCTTT. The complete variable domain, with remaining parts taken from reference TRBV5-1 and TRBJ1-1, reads KAGVTQTPRYLIKTRGQQVTLSCSPISGHRSVSWYQQTPGQGLQFLFEYFSETQRNKGNFPGRFSGRQFSNSRSEMNVSTLELGDSALYLCASSSQGLNTEAFFGQGTRLTVV.